The 27 T cell receptor beta chains given below trace back to one sample, sequenced in a study of blood T cells in healthy people across ages. The use of a sample-barcoded 5' primer and a J-beta primer mix characterized a second PCR of about 7 to 12 cycles. TCRdb re-called the 5' RACE reads through MiXCR, storing one row per CDR3 protein. This sample has roughly 570,000 distinct CDR3 sequences; approximately 25% occur once, and the top ten carry roughly 20%. Sequencing was carried out using blood. The receptors here all came from a woman in her seventies in good health.

This clonotype has just a few counts. The chain recombines TRBV6-2 or TRBV6-3 with TRBJ2-7, with D perhaps matching TRBD1 (5 bases). This CDR3 has 14 residues. In germline, CDR1 is MNHEY, CDR2 SVGEGT. The V and J ends lost 4 bases and 9 bases respectively, with 19 bases between them. In nucleotides, the CDR3 is TGTGCCAGCAGTTCCGCGGACACGCGTTTGAGGCAGTACTTC. The encoded protein is CASSSADTRLRQYF.

This clonotype has only a few counts. The chain combines TRBV27 with TRBJ2-5; D is unclear. The CDR3 is made up of 13 amino acids. Trimming stripped 3 bases from V and 2 bases from J, with 7 bases between. Germline V gives CDR1 MNHEY, CDR2 SMNVEV (reference sequence). This chain's CDR3 is CASSFWGQETQYF. CDR3 bases: TGTGCCAGCAGTTTTTGGGGACAAGAGACCCAGTACTTC.

V and J are TRBV25-1 and TRBJ2-7; D uncertain. With 0 bases removed from V and 6 bases from J, the gap between germline ends came to 15 bases. This CDR3 spans 15 amino acids. Germline V gene data show CDR1 as MGHDK and CDR2 as SYGVNS. The CDR3 protein is CASSEYIARRSEQYF. DNA for the CDR3: TGTGCCAGCAGTGAATATATAGCACGAAGAAGCGAGCAGTACTTC.

This clonotype appeared a few times. V usage is TRBV7-3 and J usage is TRBJ2-6; D call uncertain. Germline V gene lookup returns CDR1 SGHTA and CDR2 FQGTGA. The CDR3 contains 14 residues. V lost 8 bases and J lost 2, with 10 bases in between. The CDR3: CASGKAAGANVLTF. The CDR3 DNA follows: TGTGCCAGCGGCAAGGCGGCTGGGGCCAACGTCCTGACTTTC. Full variable domain (outside the CDR3, taken from reference TRBV7-3 and TRBJ2-6): GAGVSQTPSNKVTEKGKYVELRCDPISGHTALYWYRQSLGQGPEFLIYFQGTGAADDSGLPNDRFFAVRPEGSVSTLKIQRTERGDSAVYLCASGKAAGANVLTFGAGSRLTVL.

V usage is TRBV21-1 and J usage is TRBJ2-2; the table gives TRBD1 as D, unverified against the DNA. TRBV21-1 is a listed pseudogene. CDR3 length: 14 amino acids. The CDR3 protein is CASSNGGCTGELSF. CDR3 in DNA: TGTGCCAGCAGCAACGGGGGGTGCACCGGGGAGCTGTCTTTT.

This clonotype appeared a few times. The rearrangement links TRBV10-3 to TRBJ2-5; unclear D gene. The J call may be in error: the DNA end matches TRBJ2-7 better. Germline CDR1 ENHRY, CDR2 SYGVKD. The CDR3 runs to 15 residues. The CDR3 DNA reads as TGTGCCATCAGTGAGTCCAGCGCGGCTAACTACGAGCAGTACTTC. Translated, it gives CAISESSAANYEQYF.

The rearrangement uses TRBV12-5 and TRBJ1-2; the D is unclear. Looked up from germline, CDR1 is LGHNT and CDR2 is FRNRAP. Deletions cut 2 bases from V and 4 bases from J, with 14 bases between. This CDR3 has 15 amino acids. The CDR3 is CASGLMGLGSYGYTF. DNA of the CDR3: TGTGCTAGTGGTTTGATGGGGTTGGGGAGCTATGGCTACACCTTC.

This clonotype was picked up a small number of times. The V and J genes are TRBV7-2 and TRBJ2-6; D might be TRBD1 (5 bases). Germline CDR1 and CDR2: SGHTA and FQGNSA. The CDR3 spans 15 residues. Trimming took 6 bases from V and 0 from J, leaving 9 bases between them. The DNA for the CDR3 is TGTGCCAGCAGTCAGGGTCACTCTGGGGCCAACGTCCTGACTTTC. As protein: CASSQGHSGANVLTF. The full variable domain, rest sourced from reference TRBV7-2 and TRBJ2-6, is GAGVSQSPSNKVTEKGKDVELRCDPISGHTALYWYRQSLGQGLEFLIYFQGNSAPDKSGLPSDRFSAERTGGSVSTLTIQRTQQEDSAVYLCASSQGHSGANVLTFGAGSRLTVL.

This clonotype was observed a few times. At one end the junction does not follow the germline gene, possibly because of a read error. V is TRBV14 and J is TRBJ2-7, with a possible D match to TRBD2 (5 bases). The V gene's germline CDR1 is SGHDN and CDR2 FVKESK. The CDR3 length is 9 residues. The CDR3 is CSGTYEQYF. CDR3 sequence (DNA): TGCTCGGGGACCTACGAGCAGTACTTC.

The CDR3 loop reads CASSLKTANNEQFF. Here the CDR3 DNA reads TGTGCCAGCAGCCTAAAGACAGCAAACAATGAGCAGTTCTTC. This chain links TRBV11-2 with TRBJ2-1; possibly TRBD1 for D (5 bases). Germline CDR1 reads SGHAT; CDR2 reads FQNNGV. Between the trimmed V and J ends, which lost 5 bases and 5 bases, there was a span of 13 bases. This CDR3 spans 14 amino acids. The full variable domain, in which reference TRBV11-2 and TRBJ2-1 provide the parts outside the CDR3, is EAGVAQSPRYKIIEKRQSVAFWCNPISGHATLYWYQQILGQGPKLLIQFQNNGVVDDSQLPKDRFSAERLKGVDSTLKIQPAKLEDSAVYLCASSLKTANNEQFFGPGTRLTVL.

This clonotype has more than one count but fewer than ten. The gene calls are TRBV5-1 and TRBJ1-2; tentative D call: TRBD1 (6 bases). CDR3 length equals 13 residues. V lost 2 bases and J 6 bases, leaving 11 bases between the germline ends. Germline V gives CDR1 SGHRS, CDR2 YFSETQ. CDR3 DNA: TGCGCCAGCAGCTTCTCACAGGGAGATGGCTACACCTTC. The encoded protein is CASSFSQGDGYTF.

The chain combines TRBV11-2 with TRBJ2-5; D may match TRBD1 or TRBD2 (5 bases each). V gave up 5 bases and J gave up 6 bases, with 13 bases separating them. Germline V gene lookup returns CDR1 SGHAT and CDR2 FQNNGV. The CDR3 length is 13 residues. The CDR3 bases are TGTGCCAGCAGCGCGGGCAGGGACCAGACCCAGTACTTC. Translation: CASSAGRDQTQYF.

J is TRBJ1-1 and V is TRBV20-1; D not certain. The germline V gene has CDR1 DFQATT and CDR2 SNEGSKA (reference sequence). V lost 6 bases to trimming and J lost 3 bases, with 8 bases between them. This CDR3 spans 11 amino acids. Written as DNA, the CDR3 is TGCAGTGCCGGGGTCTACACTGAAGCTTTCTTT. It translates to CSAGVYTEAFF.

Comment on this clonotype: One junction end disagrees with the germline gene, perhaps due to a read error. The V gene is TRBV7-7, the J gene TRBJ2-5, with TRBD1 matching over 8 bases. The CDR3 covers 14 residues. Per the germline V gene, CDR1 is SSHAT and CDR2 is FNYEAQ (reference sequence). CDR3: CASSSGGAWETQYF. The DNA for the CDR3 is TGTGCTAGCAGCTCAGGGGGCGCTTGGGAGACCCAGTACTTC.

This clonotype has only a few counts. CDR3 residues: CASSPRGELDEQFF. The CDR3 coding sequence is TGTGCCAGCAGCCCCCGGGGGGAGCTGGATGAGCAGTTCTTC. The chain recombines TRBV7-6 with TRBJ2-1; TRBD2 matches 7 bases. Germline V gene data show CDR1 as SGHVS and CDR2 as FNYEAQ. Unmatched junction bases numbered 9, after V lost 5 bases and J lost 8 bases. The CDR3 covers 14 residues.

This chain joins TRBV6-5 and TRBJ1-1, with 8 bases aligning to TRBD1. CDR3 size: 15 residues. V trimming: 4 bases; J trimming: 7 bases; junction bases outside the gene matches: 11. Germline V CDR1 and CDR2: MNHEY, SVGAGI. DNA of the CDR3: TGTGCCAGCAGTTGGAAATCAGGGGGCGCGGGTGAAGCTTTCTTT. This encodes CASSWKSGGAGEAFF.

This clonotype was counted between two and nine times. The gene calls are TRBV5-1 and TRBJ2-5, with TRBD2 identical over 10 bases. CDR3 length: 15 residues. CDR1 is SGHRS, CDR2 YFSETQ, per germline. V trimming: 2 bases; J trimming: 1 base; junction bases outside the gene matches: 2. CDR3 coding DNA: TGCGCCAGCAGCTTTAGCGGGGGGCCCCAAGAGACCCAGTACTTC. It codes for CASSFSGGPQETQYF. The full variable domain, completed using reference TRBV5-1 and TRBJ2-5, is KAGVTQTPRYLIKTRGQQVTLSCSPISGHRSVSWYQQTPGQGLQFLFEYFSETQRNKGNFPGRFSGRQFSNSRSEMNVSTLELGDSALYLCASSFSGGPQETQYFGPGTRLLVL.

There are a few counts of this clonotype. The rearrangement links TRBV4-1 to TRBJ1-2, with TRBD1 identical over 8 bases. Germline V CDR1 and CDR2: MGHRA, YSYEKL. CDR3 length: 13 amino acids. Losses at the gene ends were 1 base for V and 5 bases for J; bases not matched to a gene: 0. CDR3 loop: CASSQGDRYGYTF. As DNA, the CDR3 is TGCGCCAGCAGCCAAGGGGACAGGTATGGCTACACCTTC.

This clonotype was seen at least ten times. The chain has TRBV24-1 and TRBJ2-5, with D unclear. The J call is doubtful: the DNA matches TRBJ2-1 better. CDR1 and CDR2 from the germline V gene are KGHDR and SFDVKD. The CDR3 contains 11 residues. CDR3 nucleotide sequence: TGTGCCACCAGTGATTTTGGTGAGCAGTTCTTC. Its translation is CATSDFGEQFF.

This clonotype was seen at least ten times. The chain couples TRBV7-2 to TRBJ2-5; D not resolved. The J call is uncertain, as TRBJ2-1 better fits the DNA end. Per the germline V gene, CDR1 is SGHTA and CDR2 is FQGNSA. The CDR3 is 13 residues long. Written as DNA, the CDR3 is TGTGCCAGCAGCTTAGGCCCCGTAGGCGAGCAGTTCTTC. This gives the protein CASSLGPVGEQFF.

The chain uses TRBV5-1 and TRBJ2-2; 7 bases align to TRBD1. V was pared by 5 bases and J by 4 bases, with 8 bases of the junction left unmatched. CDR1 and CDR2 (germline): SGHRS, YFSETQ. This CDR3 has 15 residues. CDR3 sequence reads: CASREDRLGTGELFF. The DNA of the CDR3 is TGCGCCAGCAGGGAGGACAGGCTGGGCACCGGGGAGCTGTTTTTT.

This clonotype was recorded only once. One junction end does not reproduce the germline sequence, and a read error may be involved. The rearrangement uses TRBV5-1 and TRBJ1-1, with D uncertain. Germline CDR1 and CDR2: SGHRS and YFSETQ. This CDR3 is built from 16 residues. The CDR3 DNA follows: TGCGCCAGCAGCTTCCGAAACCGCGCGGGTAACACTGAAGCTTGCTTT. This encodes CASSFRNRAGNTEACF.

For this clonotype: A read error may account for a junction end that differs from germline. The genes are TRBV27 and TRBJ2-5, with D maybe TRBD2 (6 bases). Germline V gene sequence: CDR1 MNHEY, CDR2 SMNVEV (reference sequence). The CDR3 is made up of 16 amino acids. The DNA for the CDR3 is TGTGCCAGCAGTTTATGGAGCCTCGTGGGGGGAAATGAGCAGTTCTTT. Translation: CASSLWSLVGGNEQFF.

The genes are TRBV20-1 and TRBJ2-7; 13 nucleotides line up with TRBD2. CDR1 is DFQATT, CDR2 SNEGSKA, per germline (reference sequence). V lost 8 bases, J lost 5 bases, and 18 bases stayed unmatched. CDR3 length: 17 amino acids. As DNA, the CDR3 is TGCAGTATGGCTTCAGGGGGACTAGCGGGGAGTCGGGACGAGCAGTACTTC. It yields the protein CSMASGGLAGSRDEQYF.

This clonotype was seen only a few times. The V call is TRBV6-2 or TRBV6-3, the J call TRBJ1-6, with D unclear. CDR1 MNHEY and CDR2 SVGEGT come from the germline V gene. V shed 5 bases and J shed 9 bases, with 8 bases lying between them. The CDR3 is 12 residues long. The CDR3 DNA reads as TGTGCCAGCAGTGAAGGCGTTTCACCCCTCCACTTT. Its protein is CASSEGVSPLHF.

This clonotype appeared a few times. The chain joins TRBV7-9 to TRBJ1-2; 9 bases align to TRBD1. Germline V gene sequence: CDR1 SEHNR, CDR2 FQNEAQ (reference sequence). The CDR3 consists of 16 residues. The V gene end was trimmed by 5 bases and the J gene end by 7 bases; junction bases not matched to a gene: 14. Here the CDR3 reads CASSRNTGTGFAGYTF. In nucleotides, the CDR3 is TGTGCCAGCAGCCGAAATACCGGGACAGGGTTTGCTGGCTACACCTTC.

The table lists this clonotype with a few counts. The genes are TRBV12-3 or TRBV12-4 and TRBJ2-7; D is undetermined. The CDR3 contains 13 residues. V lost 3 bases and J lost 1, with 7 bases in between. Written as DNA, the CDR3 is TGTGCCAGCAGTTTTACACTATCCTACGAGCAGTACTTC. This translates into CASSFTLSYEQYF.